This is a list of T cell receptor beta chains from one sample in a study of blood T cell repertoires in COVID-19. Clones were read by immunoSEQ multiplex PCR, and TCRdb kept only the in-frame ones, dropping some. Of 150,000 to 200,000 clones in the sample, around 83% are singletons; the top ten hold approximately 6.2%. The sequencing sample was made of PBMCs or T cells enriched from blood (not recorded which). These receptors were obtained from a man between 35 and 55 years old who had recovered from COVID-19. CDR3s include the opening cysteine and the closing phenylalanine or tryptophan. A D gene is named only where the DNA matches it firmly. Size is stated for part of the rows, as once, few or many counts, or as a class when the clone is expanded.

v_gene: TRBV2
abundance: -
d_gene: TRBD1
j_gene: TRBJ1-4
CDR3nt: TGTGCCAGCGGCCCGGGACAGGGTCAAGGTGAAAAACTGTTTTTT
CDR3aa: CASGPGQGQGEKLFF

v_gene: TRBV6-5
abundance: -
d_gene: -
j_gene: TRBJ1-6
CDR3nt: TGTGCCAGCAGGCTAGCGGACAGCAATAATTCACCCCTCCACTTT
CDR3aa: CASRLADSNNSPLHF

v_gene: TRBV19
abundance: -
d_gene: TRBD2
j_gene: TRBJ2-1
CDR3nt: TGTGCCAGTAGTAATAGCGGGATTCGCGGCAATGAGCAGTTCTTC
CDR3aa: CASSNSGIRGNEQFF

v_gene: TRBV5-1
abundance: -
d_gene: -
j_gene: TRBJ2-3
CDR3nt: TGCGCCAGCAGATCATACTCGTCCACAGATACGCAGTATTTT
CDR3aa: CASRSYSSTDTQYF

v_gene: TRBV19
abundance: many
d_gene: TRBD2
j_gene: TRBJ2-3
CDR3nt: TGTGCCAGTAGTTTGATAGCGGGAGAAGGAACAGATACGCAGTATTTT
CDR3aa: CASSLIAGEGTDTQYF

v_gene: TRBV14
abundance: -
d_gene: TRBD2
j_gene: TRBJ2-3
CDR3nt: TGTGCCAGCAGCCAAGATAAGCACCTAGCGGGAGTCGGGGATACGCAGTATTTT
CDR3aa: CASSQDKHLAGVGDTQYF

v_gene: TRBV15
abundance: -
d_gene: -
j_gene: TRBJ1-2
CDR3nt: TGTGCCACCAGCAGAGTGCGGTTCAATGGCTACACCTTC
CDR3aa: CATSRVRFNGYTF

v_gene: TRBV3-1/TRBV3-2
abundance: once
d_gene: -
j_gene: TRBJ1-1
CDR3nt: TGTGTAGCGGGGAGGGGGACTGAAGCTTTCTTT
CDR3aa: CVAGRGTEAFF

v_gene: TRBV9
abundance: -
d_gene: TRBD1
j_gene: TRBJ2-7
CDR3nt: TGTGCCAGCAGCGCAGTATCCGGGACAGGGGTTGCCGAGCAGTACTTC
CDR3aa: CASSAVSGTGVAEQYF

v_gene: TRBV4-1
abundance: few
d_gene: TRBD2
j_gene: TRBJ2-4
CDR3nt: TGCGCCAGCAGCCAAGAGGGCTGGCTAGCGGGAGTGGGAGCCAAAAACATTCAGTACTTC
CDR3aa: CASSQEGWLAGVGAKNIQYF